These 20 T cell receptor beta chains share one sample of origin, sequenced in a study of OX40 agonist ivuxolimab in advanced cancers. Profiling relied on immunoSEQ multiplex PCR, and the TCRdb table lists in-frame clones only, not all of them. The table has 73,000 or so clones, about nine tenths seen once; the top ten hold approximately 0.8%. The sample was CD4+ or CD8+ T cells sorted from blood, taken in a trial of the OX40 agonist ivuxolimab. Every receptor here comes from an adult with an advanced solid tumor such as melanoma, head and neck, liver or kidney cancer.

The rearrangement links TRBV28 to TRBJ2-6; D remains unclear. Trimming removed 2 bases at V and 5 bases at J, with 10 bases between. CDR1 and CDR2 (germline): MDHEN, SYDVKM. This CDR3 region has 15 residues. CDR3 protein: CASSLEGIRANVLTF. The DNA for the CDR3 is TGTGCCAGCAGTTTAGAAGGTATCCGGGCCAACGTCCTGACTTTC.

With regard to this clone: Other nucleotide sequences from this sample produce the same CDR3. The rearrangement joins TRBV6-1 to TRBJ2-3; 7 bases map to TRBD2. This CDR3 has 15 amino acids. The germline V gene has CDR1 MNHNS and CDR2 SASEGT. The V gene end was trimmed by 6 bases and the J gene end by 4 bases; junction bases not matched to a gene: 10. In DNA form, the CDR3 reads TGTGCCAGCAGCACGCAGACCAGCGGGGCAGATACGCAGTATTTT. This sequence encodes CASSTQTSGADTQYF.

The J gene is TRBJ1-6, the V gene TRBV28; TRBD1 might be the D (6 bases). The CDR3 is 14 amino acids. The V end was cut by 6 bases, the J end by 6 bases, with 12 bases between. Germline CDR1 reads MDHEN; CDR2 reads SYDVKM. The chain's CDR3 is CASSPDSINSPLHF. CDR3 sequence (DNA): TGTGCCAGCAGCCCGGACAGTATTAATTCACCCCTCCACTTT.

V gene TRBV7-3 combines with J gene TRBJ1-6, with 9 bases matching TRBD1. Germline V gene lookup returns CDR1 SGHTA and CDR2 FQGTGA. The CDR3 covers 13 residues. Germline trimming cut 8 bases from V and 10 bases from J; bases unmatched to any gene: 6. The CDR3 region has the DNA TGTGCCAGCGGGACAGGGTTAGAATCACCCCTCCACTTT. It yields the protein CASGTGLESPLHF.

The V and J genes are TRBV5-1 and TRBJ2-1, with D possibly being TRBD1 or TRBD2 (5 bases each). Between the trimmed V and J ends, which lost 3 bases and 4 bases, there was a span of 11 bases. Germline values: CDR1 SGHRS, CDR2 YFSETQ. The CDR3 totals 14 residues. This CDR3 is CASSSRGAYNEQFF. In nucleotides, the CDR3 is TGCGCCAGCAGCTCGAGGGGAGCGTACAATGAGCAGTTCTTC. Full variable domain (outside the CDR3, taken from reference TRBV5-1 and TRBJ2-1): KAGVTQTPRYLIKTRGQQVTLSCSPISGHRSVSWYQQTPGQGLQFLFEYFSETQRNKGNFPGRFSGRQFSNSRSEMNVSTLELGDSALYLCASSSRGAYNEQFFGPGTRLTVL.

The V gene is TRBV18, the J gene TRBJ2-7; possibly TRBD2 for D (6 bases). V was shortened by 6 bases and J by 1 base, with 10 bases between the two germline ends. The CDR3 length is 13 residues. Germline lookup yields CDR1 KGHSH and CDR2 LQKENI. The CDR3 is CASSSGRSYEQYF. The CDR3 DNA follows: TGTGCCAGCTCGTCAGGGAGGTCCTACGAGCAGTACTTC.

This clone appeared a single time. The rearrangement uses TRBV6-1 and TRBJ1-2, with 7 bases lining up with TRBD1. Germline trimming cut 10 bases from V and 2 bases from J; bases unmatched to any gene: 7. The germline CDR1 and CDR2 sequences are MNHNS and SASEGT. The CDR3 length is 13 residues. CDR3 amino acids: CATRGQTNYGYTF. The CDR3 region has the DNA TGTGCCACCCGGGGACAGACAAACTATGGCTACACCTTC.

The gene calls are TRBV5-1 and TRBJ1-3, with 7 positions matching TRBD1. The CDR3 sequence is 17 residues long. Germline V CDR1 and CDR2: SGHRS, YFSETQ. The V gene end was trimmed by 4 bases and the J gene end by 1 base; junction bases not matched to a gene: 11. CDR3 coding DNA: TGCGCCAGCAGCCAAACCCCCGGGACAGCTTCTGGAAACACCATATATTTT. It codes for CASSQTPGTASGNTIYF. The full variable domain, its missing parts supplied by reference TRBV5-1 and TRBJ1-3, is KAGVTQTPRYLIKTRGQQVTLSCSPISGHRSVSWYQQTPGQGLQFLFEYFSETQRNKGNFPGRFSGRQFSNSRSEMNVSTLELGDSALYLCASSQTPGTASGNTIYFGEGSWLTVV.

This sequence joins TRBV5-4 and TRBJ2-2; D is perhaps TRBD1 or TRBD2 (6 bases each). The V gene lost 2 bases and the J gene lost 0 bases, with 14 bases spanning the gap. Germline CDR1 reads SGHNT; CDR2 reads YYREEE (reference sequence). The length of the CDR3 is 17 residues. CDR3 coding DNA: TGTGCCAGCAGCTTAGGTGCGGGACACCCGAACACCGGGGAGCTGTTTTTT. It codes for CASSLGAGHPNTGELFF.

The chain uses TRBV7-6 and TRBJ2-3; D gene ambiguous. This CDR3 comprises 14 residues. Deletions cut 3 bases from V and 4 bases from J, with 11 bases between. Germline assignment: CDR1 SGHVS and CDR2 FNYEAQ. The CDR3 DNA reads TGTGCCAGCAGCTTGATGGGCGTCGCAGATACGCAGTATTTT. Residues: CASSLMGVADTQYF.

The chain joins TRBV5-1 to TRBJ2-3, with unresolved D. Germline assignment: CDR1 SGHRS and CDR2 YFSETQ. Trimming left V 1 base short and J 5 bases short, with 11 bases between. The CDR3 consists of 14 residues. The CDR3 region has the DNA TGCGCCAGCAGCTTGCTGGGTTTCGGAGATACGCAGTATTTT. Encoded protein: CASSLLGFGDTQYF. The complete variable domain, with remaining parts taken from reference TRBV5-1 and TRBJ2-3, reads KAGVTQTPRYLIKTRGQQVTLSCSPISGHRSVSWYQQTPGQGLQFLFEYFSETQRNKGNFPGRFSGRQFSNSRSEMNVSTLELGDSALYLCASSLLGFGDTQYFGPGTRLTVL.

The chain joins TRBV11-2 to TRBJ2-7, with TRBD1 identical over 9 bases. CDR3 size: 15 residues. V trimming: 6 bases; J trimming: 4 bases; junction bases outside the gene matches: 10. Germline V gene lookup returns CDR1 SGHAT and CDR2 FQNNGV. CDR3 region: CASSRQGQGLYEQYF. The DNA of the CDR3 is TGTGCCAGCAGTCGACAGGGACAGGGCCTGTACGAGCAGTACTTC.

The table lists this clone with a count of one. This chain uses TRBV7-9 with TRBJ2-5; 8 positions agree with TRBD2. This CDR3 is 14 amino acids long. J lost 6 bases, V lost 3 bases, and 6 bases had no gene match. Germline values: CDR1 SEHNR, CDR2 FQNEAQ (reference sequence). CDR3 sequence reads: CASSFMSGGQTQYF. In nucleotides, the CDR3 is TGTGCCAGCAGCTTTATGAGCGGGGGACAGACCCAGTACTTC.

The CDR3 DNA reads TGTGCCAGCGGCGAGTATGGCTACACCTTC. Protein: CASGEYGYTF. This sequence joins TRBV11-2 and TRBJ1-2; D gene unclear. This CDR3 contains 10 residues. Looked up from germline, CDR1 is SGHAT and CDR2 is FQNNGV. V was clipped by 8 bases and J by 5 bases, with 6 bases between them.

CDR3 DNA: TGTGCCAGCAGCGAGAACTATAGCAATCAGCCCCAGCATTTT. Its translation is CASSENYSNQPQHF. V gene TRBV7-8 combines with J gene TRBJ1-5, with D hard to call. The CDR3 sequence is 14 residues long. CDR1 is SGHVS, CDR2 FQNEAQ, per germline. Trimming cost V 5 bases and J 0 bases, with 8 bases left between them.

The gene calls are TRBV28 and TRBJ2-7; 7 nucleotides match TRBD2. The CDR3 runs to 11 residues. Germline CDR1 MDHEN, CDR2 SYDVKM. Losses at the gene ends were 11 bases for V and 2 bases for J; bases not matched to a gene: 3. In nucleotides, the CDR3 is TGTGCCTGGGGGGGAACCTACGAGCAGTACTTC. It translates to CAWGGTYEQYF.

This rearrangement joins TRBV19 to TRBJ2-3, with TRBD2 matching over 8 bases. CDR3 length: 14 residues. Looked up from germline, CDR1 is LNHDA and CDR2 is SQIVND (reference sequence). The ends lost 8 bases at V and 4 bases at J; junction bases unmatched: 8. Here the CDR3 DNA reads TGTGCCAGTCGTGACGGGGGGGCATCAGATACGCAGTATTTT. Its translation is CASRDGGASDTQYF.

This clone was found once. This chain links TRBV6-5 with TRBJ1-3; D is possibly TRBD1 (6 bases). This CDR3 is 14 amino acids long. CDR1 and CDR2 from the germline V gene are MNHEY and SVGAGI. Trimming stripped 5 bases from V and 4 bases from J, with 12 bases between. The CDR3: CASSRGVGGNTIYF. The DNA for the CDR3 is TGTGCCAGCAGTAGGGGGGTCGGCGGAAACACCATATATTTT.

The CDR3 bases are TGTGCCAGCAGCCCTCGATTGAATGAGCAGTTCTTC. Translated, it gives CASSPRLNEQFF. This rearrangement joins TRBV5-4 to TRBJ2-1; D is unresolved. This CDR3 contains 12 residues. V gave up 4 bases and J gave up 7 bases, with 9 bases separating them. Germline lookup yields CDR1 SGHNT and CDR2 YYREEE (reference sequence). The full variable domain, rest sourced from reference TRBV5-4 and TRBJ2-1, is ETGVTQSPTHLIKTRGQQVTLRCSSQSGHNTVSWYQQALGQGPQFIFQYYREEENGRGNFPPRFSGLQFPNYSSELNVNALELDDSALYLCASSPRLNEQFFGPGTRLTVL.

The chain employs TRBV25-1 and TRBJ2-5, with a possible D match to TRBD2 (5 bases). The CDR3 length is 14 residues. Germline V gene data show CDR1 as MGHDK and CDR2 as SYGVNS. The V and J ends lost 2 bases and 4 bases respectively, with 11 bases between them. The CDR3 coding sequence is TGTGCCAGCAGTGAAGTGGGGAGCCGAGAGACCCAGTACTTC. Its translation: CASSEVGSRETQYF.